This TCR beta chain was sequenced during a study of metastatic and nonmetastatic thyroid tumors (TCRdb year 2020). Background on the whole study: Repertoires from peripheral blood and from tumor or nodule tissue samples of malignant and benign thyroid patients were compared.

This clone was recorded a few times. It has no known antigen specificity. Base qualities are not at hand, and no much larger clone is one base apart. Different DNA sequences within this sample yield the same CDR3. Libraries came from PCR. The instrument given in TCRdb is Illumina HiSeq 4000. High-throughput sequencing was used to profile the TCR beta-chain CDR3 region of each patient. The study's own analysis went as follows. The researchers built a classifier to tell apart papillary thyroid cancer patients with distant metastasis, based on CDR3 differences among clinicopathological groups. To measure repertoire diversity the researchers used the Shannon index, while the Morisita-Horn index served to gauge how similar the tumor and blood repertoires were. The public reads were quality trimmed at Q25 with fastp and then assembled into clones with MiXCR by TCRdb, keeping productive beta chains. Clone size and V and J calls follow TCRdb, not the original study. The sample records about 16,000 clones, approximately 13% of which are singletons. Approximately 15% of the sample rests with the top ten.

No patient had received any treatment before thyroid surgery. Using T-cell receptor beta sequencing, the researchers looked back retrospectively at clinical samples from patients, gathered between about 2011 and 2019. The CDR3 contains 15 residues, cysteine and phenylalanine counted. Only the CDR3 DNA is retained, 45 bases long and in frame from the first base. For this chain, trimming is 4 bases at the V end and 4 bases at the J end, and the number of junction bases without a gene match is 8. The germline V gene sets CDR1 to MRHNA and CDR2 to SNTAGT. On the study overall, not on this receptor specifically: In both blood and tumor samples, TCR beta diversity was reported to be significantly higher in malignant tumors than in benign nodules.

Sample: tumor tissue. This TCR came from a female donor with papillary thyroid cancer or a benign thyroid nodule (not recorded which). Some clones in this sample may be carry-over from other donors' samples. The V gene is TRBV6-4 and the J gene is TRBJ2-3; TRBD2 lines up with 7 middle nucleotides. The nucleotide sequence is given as TGTGCCAGCAGTGCGACTAGTGGGAGGGCAGATACGCAGTATTTT. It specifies CASSATSGRADTQYF.